The 29 T cell receptor beta chains below come from one sample, sequenced in a study of blood T cell repertoires in COVID-19. Data came from immunoSEQ multiplex PCR; TCRdb stores just in-frame clones and leaves some out. The sample holds 220,000 or so clones, 85% seen once. Specimen: peripheral blood. Every receptor here comes from a man between 45 and 60 years old who had recovered from COVID-19.

The chain combines TRBV5-1 with TRBJ2-2; possibly TRBD2 for D (6 bases). The length of the CDR3 is 17 residues. V shed 0 bases and J shed 3 bases, with 15 bases lying between them. In germline, CDR1 is SGHRS, CDR2 YFSETQ. Here the CDR3 reads CASSLGGGDLYTGELFF. CDR3 DNA sequence: TGCGCCAGCAGCTTGGGTGGAGGGGATTTGTACACCGGGGAGCTGTTTTTT.

In DNA form, the CDR3 reads TGTGCCAGCAGCCAATTACCACGTGACTCCCGGGAGCTGTTTTTT. Its translation is CASSQLPRDSRELFF. V and J are TRBV3-1 (or the pseudogene TRBV3-2) and TRBJ2-2, with no clear D. Germline V gene data show CDR1 as LGHDT and CDR2 as YNNKEL (reference sequence). The CDR3 runs to 15 residues. V shed 2 bases and J shed 9 bases, with 16 bases lying between them.

The chain couples TRBV3-1 (or the pseudogene TRBV3-2) to TRBJ2-5; possibly TRBD1 for D (6 bases). The CDR3 runs 13 residues. Per the germline V gene, CDR1 is LGHDT and CDR2 is YNNKEL (reference sequence). Trimming took 4 bases from V and 7 from J, leaving 13 bases between them. The CDR3 DNA sequence: TGTGCCAGCAGCCTAAGGGGGTCCGGGACCCAGTACTTC. This encodes CASSLRGSGTQYF.

The chain combines TRBV4-2 with TRBJ2-5, with 14 bases lining up with TRBD2. After removal of 4 bases from V and 4 bases from J, the junction contained 5 bases not matched to a gene. CDR3 length: 16 amino acids. Germline-derived CDR1 and CDR2 are LGHNA and YNFKEQ. The CDR3 region has the DNA TGTGCCAGCAGCCTGGGACTAGCGGGAGTCCCAGAGACCCAGTACTTC. Amino acid sequence: CASSLGLAGVPETQYF.

The V and J genes are TRBV24-1 and TRBJ2-4; maybe TRBD1 (6 bases). V lost 4 bases, J lost 7 bases, and 13 bases lay in between. The CDR3 has 14 residues. CDR1 and CDR2 (germline): KGHDR, SFDVKD. The CDR3 DNA reads TGTGCCACCAGTGACCCTTCCAGGGGTAACATTCAGTACTTC. Its translation: CATSDPSRGNIQYF.

The V gene is TRBV29-1, the J gene TRBJ1-2; 9 positions match TRBD1. The CDR3 is 13 amino acids. The trim removed 6 bases at V and 8 bases at J, leaving 10 bases unmatched. The V gene's germline CDR1 is SQVTM and CDR2 ANQGSEA. CDR3 in DNA: TGCAGCGTCCCCACAGGGGGCGCACGGGGCTACACCTTC. Its translation: CSVPTGGARGYTF. Supplemented by reference TRBV29-1 and TRBJ1-2, the full variable domain reads SAVISQKPSRDICQRGTSLTIQCQVDSQVTMMFWYRQQPGQSLTLIATANQGSEATYESGFVIDKFPISRPNLTFSTLTVSNMSPEDSSIYLCSVPTGGARGYTFGSGTRLTVV.

This chain uses TRBV6-5 with TRBJ1-3; D call uncertain. Germline assignment: CDR1 MNHEY and CDR2 SVGAGI. The V end lost 6 bases, the J end lost 2 bases, and 14 bases lay between the germline ends. The CDR3 has 15 amino acids. CDR3 loop: CASRVSVIAGNTIYF. CDR3 nucleotide sequence: TGTGCCAGCAGGGTCAGTGTGATTGCTGGAAACACCATATATTTT.

The chain carries TRBV27 and TRBJ2-5; D possibly corresponds to TRBD1 (6 bases). Trimming left V 3 bases short and J 4 bases short, with 12 bases between. Germline V gene lookup returns CDR1 MNHEY and CDR2 SMNVEV (reference sequence). CDR3 length: 14 residues. In DNA form, the CDR3 reads TGTGCCAGCAGTTTGGACAGAAGGGGAGAGACCCAGTACTTC. It yields the protein CASSLDRRGETQYF.

This clone has a single count. V and J are TRBV6-5 and TRBJ2-1; TRBD1 aligns across 10 bases. There are 15 residues in the CDR3. CDR1 and CDR2 from the germline V gene are MNHEY and SVGAGI. V lost 7 bases and J lost 6; bases outside the gene matches: 9. The CDR3 loop is CASKATGGAANEQFF. The CDR3 nucleotides are TGTGCCAGCAAAGCGACAGGGGGCGCCGCCAATGAGCAGTTCTTC.

The count of this clone is one. This rearrangement joins TRBV19 to TRBJ1-1; no firm D call. V lost 7 bases and J 2 bases, leaving 11 bases between the germline ends. CDR1 LNHDA and CDR2 SQIVND come from the germline V gene (reference sequence). The CDR3 consists of 13 residues. In DNA form, the CDR3 reads TGTGCCAGTAAACTCGGGGTAAACACTGAAGCTTTCTTT. This translates into CASKLGVNTEAFF.

The rearrangement joins TRBV9 to TRBJ1-3; D is possibly TRBD1 (5 bases). The V gene lost 4 bases and the J gene lost 2 bases, with 16 bases spanning the gap. This CDR3 has 16 amino acids. The V gene's germline CDR1 is SGDLS and CDR2 YYNGEE. This CDR3 reads CASSQQGQFTGNTIYF. In DNA, the CDR3 is TGTGCCAGCAGCCAACAAGGACAATTCACTGGAAACACCATATATTTT.

This clone was observed a single time. The J gene is TRBJ2-1, the V gene TRBV30; possible D gene TRBD1, 6 bases. Germline V gene data show CDR1 as GTSNPN and CDR2 as SVGIG (reference sequence). This CDR3 is 14 amino acids long. The V end was cut by 2 bases, the J end by 6 bases, with 14 bases between. CDR3 region: CAWSRQVLGNEQFF. The CDR3 DNA sequence: TGTGCCTGGAGTCGACAGGTTCTTGGCAATGAGCAGTTCTTC.

This clone was observed a few times. This chain links TRBV18 with TRBJ2-2, with D perhaps TRBD1 (6 bases). The germline V gene encodes CDR1 KGHSH and CDR2 LQKENI. This CDR3 is built from 15 residues. V was pared by 4 bases and J by 4 bases, with 13 bases between. The CDR3 coding sequence is TGTGCCAGCTCACGCGGTGGGGGCGGCACCGGGGAGCTGTTTTTT. Translation gives CASSRGGGGTGELFF.

The chain links TRBV28 to TRBJ2-5, with 8 bases that match TRBD2. Per germline, CDR1 MDHEN and CDR2 SYDVKM. V lost 5 bases and J lost 5; bases outside the gene matches: 4. The CDR3 consists of 13 residues. The CDR3: CASSRGGWETQYF. In nucleotides, the CDR3 is TGTGCCAGCAGTCGGGGGGGCTGGGAGACCCAGTACTTC. The full variable domain, rest sourced from reference TRBV28 and TRBJ2-5, is DVKVTQSSRYLVKRTGEKVFLECVQDMDHENMFWYRQDPGLGLRLIYFSYDVKMKEKGDIPEGYSVSREKKERFSLILESASTNQTSMYLCASSRGGWETQYFGPGTRLLVL.

The CDR3 region is CASSGDRGEKLFF. CDR3 DNA: TGTGCCAGCAGCGGAGACAGGGGTGAAAAACTGTTTTTT. The rearrangement links TRBV9 to TRBJ1-4; the match to TRBD1 covers 8 bases. Germline lookup yields CDR1 SGDLS and CDR2 YYNGEE. The trim removed 3 bases at V and 7 bases at J, leaving 2 bases unmatched. The CDR3 has 13 amino acids.

This chain links TRBV5-1 with TRBJ2-5, with 7 bases fitting TRBD1. J was trimmed by 5 bases and V by 3 bases; bases with no gene match: 4. The CDR3 is 13 residues long. The V gene's germline CDR1 is SGHRS and CDR2 YFSETQ. CDR3 in amino acids: CASSSTGVETQYF. Here the CDR3 DNA reads TGCGCCAGCAGCTCTACAGGGGTGGAGACCCAGTACTTC.

This chain joins TRBV2 and TRBJ1-3, with 11 bases identical to TRBD1. Germline CDR1 reads SNHLY; CDR2 reads FYNNEI. CDR3 length: 14 amino acids. The V gene end was trimmed by 9 bases and the J gene end by 4 bases; junction bases not matched to a gene: 5. The CDR3: CASGDRGSGNTIYF. The DNA of the CDR3 is TGTGCCAGTGGGGACAGGGGGTCAGGAAACACCATATATTTT.

This chain links TRBV4-1 with TRBJ2-1; 9 positions match TRBD2. V shed 0 bases, J shed 9 bases, and the junction held 15 bases outside the gene matches. Germline-derived CDR1 and CDR2 are MGHRA and YSYEKL. The CDR3 spans 18 residues. This chain's CDR3 is CASSQESQLGGRAGEQFF. For the CDR3, the DNA is TGCGCCAGCAGCCAAGAATCTCAGCTTGGCGGGAGGGCCGGTGAGCAGTTCTTC.

The rearrangement links TRBV2 to TRBJ2-7; the D gene is possibly TRBD2 (5 bases). CDR1 and CDR2 (germline): SNHLY, FYNNEI. There are 14 residues in the CDR3. V was trimmed by 4 bases and J by 2 bases, leaving 12 bases between them. The CDR3 DNA reads TGTGCCAGCAGTGTCTCAGGACTCCCCTACGAGCAGTACTTC. This translates into CASSVSGLPYEQYF.

The chain joins TRBV6-6 to TRBJ2-5, with 8 nucleotides matching TRBD1. J gave up 5 bases and V 5 bases, and 4 bases lay outside the gene matches. Germline V gene data show CDR1 as MNHNY and CDR2 as SVGAGI (reference sequence). The CDR3 has 13 amino acids. For the CDR3, the DNA is TGTGCCAGCAGTCAGGGGGCATGGGAGACCCAGTACTTC. Translation gives CASSQGAWETQYF.

This clone was counted once. This chain connects TRBV20-1 to TRBJ2-1; 10 bases align to TRBD2. The germline gives CDR1 DFQATT, CDR2 SNEGSKA (reference sequence). With 3 bases clipped from V and 2 bases from J, the junction kept 4 bases outside the gene matches. This CDR3 region has 15 residues. CDR3 in amino acids: CSASPAGGPYNEQFF. As DNA, the CDR3 is TGCAGTGCTAGTCCAGCGGGAGGGCCCTACAATGAGCAGTTCTTC.

The rearrangement joins TRBV15 to TRBJ2-1, with D maybe TRBD1 (6 bases). The CDR3 extends over 17 amino acids. Trimming removed 3 bases at V and 6 bases at J, with 21 bases between. Germline-derived CDR1 and CDR2 are LNHNV and YYDKDF (reference sequence). CDR3 nucleotides: TGTGCCACCAGCAGCCCCAGGGGTGGGACCCCCGCCAATGAGCAGTTCTTC. It specifies CATSSPRGGTPANEQFF.

CDR3 DNA sequence: TGTGCCAGCAGCTTTCCGGACAGGCCCCTCGGGGAGACCCAGTACTTC. Protein sequence: CASSFPDRPLGETQYF. This chain uses TRBV7-9 with TRBJ2-5; 7 bases map to TRBD1. Germline assignment: CDR1 SEHNR and CDR2 FQNEAQ (reference sequence). The CDR3 contains 16 residues. The trim removed 3 bases at V and 5 bases at J, leaving 12 bases unmatched. The full variable domain, rest sourced from reference TRBV7-9 and TRBJ2-5, is DTGVSQNPRHKITKRGQNVTFRCDPISEHNRLYWYRQTLGQGPEFLTYFQNEAQLEKSRLLSDRFSAERPKGSFSTLEIQRTEQGDSAMYLCASSFPDRPLGETQYFGPGTRLLVL.

The J gene is TRBJ2-5, the V gene TRBV5-1; D ambiguous. CDR3 length: 14 residues. From germline, CDR1 is SGHRS and CDR2 YFSETQ. Trimming left V 0 bases short and J 1 base short, with 7 bases between. The CDR3 loop is CASSLVAPQETQYF. CDR3 nucleotide sequence: TGCGCCAGCAGCTTGGTTGCGCCCCAAGAGACCCAGTACTTC.

The chain combines TRBV5-5 with TRBJ1-1, with D unclear. The CDR3 has 13 residues. Germline CDR1 is SGHKS and CDR2 is YYEKEE (reference sequence). V was clipped by 0 bases and J by 1 base, with 4 bases between them. CDR3 DNA sequence: TGTGCCAGCAGCTTGGTAGCGAACACTGAAGCTTTCTTT. Translated: CASSLVANTEAFF. Variable domain in full (rest from reference TRBV5-5 and TRBJ1-1): DAGVTQSPTHLIKTRGQQVTLRCSPISGHKSVSWYQQVLGQGPQFIFQYYEKEERGRGNFPDRFSARQFPNYSSELNVNALLLGDSALYLCASSLVANTEAFFGQGTRLTVV.

The V gene is TRBV18, the J gene TRBJ1-5, with TRBD1 matching 12 bases. CDR3 length: 18 residues. From germline, CDR1 is KGHSH and CDR2 LQKENI. V trimming: 3 bases; J trimming: 7 bases; junction bases outside the gene matches: 13. The CDR3 loop reads CASSPLNTGTGGGQPQHF. CDR3 sequence (DNA): TGTGCCAGCTCACCCTTAAATACCGGGACAGGGGGCGGCCAGCCCCAGCATTTT.

To note about this clone: Other DNA sequences of this sample code for an identical CDR3. The gene calls are TRBV19 and TRBJ1-5, with D possibly TRBD1 on 5 matching bases. The V end lost 2 bases, the J end lost 4 bases, and 9 bases lay between the germline ends. Germline V gives CDR1 LNHDA, CDR2 SQIVND (reference sequence). This CDR3 is built from 14 residues. CDR3 in DNA: TGTGCCAGTAGTATACGTGACAGTAATCAGCCCCAGCATTTT. Its translation is CASSIRDSNQPQHF.

As DNA, the CDR3 is TGTGCCAGCTCCATGTCCGGTGGCAGGCGGAACACTGAAGCTTTCTTT. Its translation: CASSMSGGRRNTEAFF. The rearrangement joins TRBV11-2 to TRBJ1-1; the D is unclear. This CDR3 region has 16 residues. The germline V gene has CDR1 SGHAT and CDR2 FQNNGV. Trimming took 8 bases from V and 1 from J, leaving 20 bases between them. Together with reference TRBV11-2 and TRBJ1-1, the CDR3 gives the full variable domain: EAGVAQSPRYKIIEKRQSVAFWCNPISGHATLYWYQQILGQGPKLLIQFQNNGVVDDSQLPKDRFSAERLKGVDSTLKIQPAKLEDSAVYLCASSMSGGRRNTEAFFGQGTRLTVV.

The CDR3, as DNA: TGTGCCTTAGGGCGGGAGCGGGAGGGGGCCAAAAACATTCAGTACTTC. Its translation: CALGREREGAKNIQYF. The gene calls are TRBV11-3 and TRBJ2-4; 10 nucleotides agree with TRBD2. The junction had 11 bases not matched to a gene; V was cut back by 11 bases and J by 1 base. Germline CDR1 SGHNT, CDR2 YENEEA. This CDR3 has 16 residues.